This TCR beta chain is from a study of Ad26.COV2.S vaccination and SARS-CoV-2 variants. Libraries were prepared by immunoSEQ multiplex PCR; TCRdb keeps only in-frame clonotypes and omits some of them. The profile shows 400,000 to 450,000 clones, 92% of them singletons. Germline V gene lookup returns CDR1 MNHEY and CDR2 SVGEGT. This CDR3 region has 13 residues. The treatment: around 19 received Ad26.COV2.S at low or high dose, single or two shots; several received placebo; per-sample allocation not given. Sampling was performed 63 days after the first vaccine or placebo injection. This clone was seen just once. One junction end does not reproduce the germline sequence, and a read error may be involved. In the same sample, other DNA sequences code for this CDR3.

The sequence was obtained from a person between 18 and 60 years old who received the Ad26.COV2.S COVID-19 vaccine or a placebo. V is TRBV6-2 or TRBV6-3 and J is TRBJ1-2; D call uncertain. Sequenced material: peripheral blood, taken in a trial of Ad26.COV2.S vaccine versus placebo. The CDR3 region is CASSRTEDYGYTF. The CDR3 coding sequence is TGTGCCAGCAGCCGTACAGAGGACTATGGCTATACCTTC.